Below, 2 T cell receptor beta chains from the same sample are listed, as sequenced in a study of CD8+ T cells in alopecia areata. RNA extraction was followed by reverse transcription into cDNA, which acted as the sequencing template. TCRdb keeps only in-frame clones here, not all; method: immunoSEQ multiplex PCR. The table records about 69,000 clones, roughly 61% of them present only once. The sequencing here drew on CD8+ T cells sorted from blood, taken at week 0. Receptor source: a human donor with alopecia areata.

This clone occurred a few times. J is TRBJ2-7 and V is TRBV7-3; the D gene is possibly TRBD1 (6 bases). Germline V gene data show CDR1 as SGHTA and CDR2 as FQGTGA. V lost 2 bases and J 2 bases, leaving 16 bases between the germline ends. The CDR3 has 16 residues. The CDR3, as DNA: TGTGCCAGCAGCTTAGAAGAGACAGGAGACACCTACGAGCAGTACTTC. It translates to CASSLEETGDTYEQYF. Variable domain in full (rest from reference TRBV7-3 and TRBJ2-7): GAGVSQTPSNKVTEKGKYVELRCDPISGHTALYWYRQSLGQGPEFLIYFQGTGAADDSGLPNDRFFAVRPEGSVSTLKIQRTERGDSAVYLCASSLEETGDTYEQYFGPGTRLTVT.

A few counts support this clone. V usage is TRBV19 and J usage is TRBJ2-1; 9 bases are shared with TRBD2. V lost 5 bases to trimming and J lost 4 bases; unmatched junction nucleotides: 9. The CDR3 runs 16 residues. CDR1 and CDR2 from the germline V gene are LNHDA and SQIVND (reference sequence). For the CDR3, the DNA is TGTGCCAGTAGTCCGGGGGAGCTAGCGGGGTACAATGAGCAGTTCTTC. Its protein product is CASSPGELAGYNEQFF.